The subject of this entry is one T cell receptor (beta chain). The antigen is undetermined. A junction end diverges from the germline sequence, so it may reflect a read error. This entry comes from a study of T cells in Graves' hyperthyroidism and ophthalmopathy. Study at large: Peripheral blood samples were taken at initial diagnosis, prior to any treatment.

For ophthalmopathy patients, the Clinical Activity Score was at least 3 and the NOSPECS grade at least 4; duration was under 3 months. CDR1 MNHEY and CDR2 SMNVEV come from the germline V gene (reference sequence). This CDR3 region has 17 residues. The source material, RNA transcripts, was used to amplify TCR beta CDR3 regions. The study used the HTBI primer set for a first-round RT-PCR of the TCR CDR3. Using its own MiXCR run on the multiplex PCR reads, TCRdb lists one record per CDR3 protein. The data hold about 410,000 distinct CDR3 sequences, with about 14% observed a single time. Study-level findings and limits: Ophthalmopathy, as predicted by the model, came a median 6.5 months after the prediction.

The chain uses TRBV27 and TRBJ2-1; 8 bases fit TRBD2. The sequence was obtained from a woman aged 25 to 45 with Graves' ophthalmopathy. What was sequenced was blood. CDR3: CATSPPGGLFSYNEQFF. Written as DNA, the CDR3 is TGTGCCACCAGTCCACCGGGGGGGCTTTTCTCCTACAATGAGCAGTTCTTC.